Reported below is one T cell receptor beta chain. Its antigen is unidentified. The V gene lost 2 bases and the J gene lost 3 bases, with 5 bases spanning the gap. The CDR3 contains 13 residues. CDR1 is MNHEY and CDR2 is SVGAGI in the germline V gene. These data belong to a study of OX40 agonist ivuxolimab in advanced cancers. Overall study context: In this trial design, patients received ivuxolimab intravenously at 0.01 to 10 mg/kg every 2 weeks. Partial responses occurred in three patients (one hepatocellular carcinoma, two cutaneous melanoma). The study's findings and limits: Among patients with partial responses at 0.1-3.0 mg/kg, clonal expansion was among the lowest. Antigen specificity remained undetermined for the expanded peripheral T cells.

Sequencing was performed with immunoSEQ multiplex PCR; in TCRdb, only in-frame clones are kept and a portion is missing. This table holds about 83,000 clones, 65% to 85% found once. The genes are TRBV6-5 and TRBJ1-5; the D is unclear. The source of this sequence is an adult with an advanced solid tumor such as melanoma, head and neck, liver or kidney cancer. The material sequenced was CD4+ or CD8+ T cells sorted from blood, taken in a trial of the OX40 agonist ivuxolimab. The DNA for the CDR3 is TGTGCCAGCAGTTACCAGGCCAATCAGCCCCAGCATTTT. Protein sequence: CASSYQANQPQHF.